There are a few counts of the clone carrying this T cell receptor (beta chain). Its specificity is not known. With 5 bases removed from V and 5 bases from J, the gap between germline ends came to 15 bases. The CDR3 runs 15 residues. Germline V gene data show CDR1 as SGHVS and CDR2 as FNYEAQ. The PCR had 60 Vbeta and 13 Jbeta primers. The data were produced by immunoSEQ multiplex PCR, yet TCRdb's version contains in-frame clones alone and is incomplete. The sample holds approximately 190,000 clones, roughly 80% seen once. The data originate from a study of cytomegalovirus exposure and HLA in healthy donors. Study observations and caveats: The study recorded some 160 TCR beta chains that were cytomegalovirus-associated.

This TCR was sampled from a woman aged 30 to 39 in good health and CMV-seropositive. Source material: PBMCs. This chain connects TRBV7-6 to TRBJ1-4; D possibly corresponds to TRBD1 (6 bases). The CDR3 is CASSPAGQLNEKLFF. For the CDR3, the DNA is TGTGCCAGCAGCCCCGCTGGACAGCTAAATGAAAAACTGTTTTTT.